This T cell receptor beta chain stems from a study of blood T cells in healthy people across ages. Combining a sample-barcoded 5' primer with a J-beta primer mix, a second PCR ran for 7 to 11 cycles. TCRdb analysed the 5' RACE reads with MiXCR anew, one entry per CDR3 protein. The table lists roughly 830,000 distinct CDR3 sequences, approximately 67% of them singletons. Trimming took 6 bases from V and 0 from J, leaving 11 bases between them. From germline, CDR1 is LNHNV and CDR2 YYDKDF (reference sequence). The length of the CDR3 is 15 residues. This clonotype occurred a few times. Researchers collected about 9.1 milliliters of peripheral blood from every single donor.

The sample consisted of blood. The sequence derives from a man aged 30 to 45 in good health. The chain recombines TRBV15 with TRBJ1-4; a possible D gene is TRBD1 (6 bases). CDR3 region: CATSTRQATNEKLFF. The CDR3, as DNA: TGTGCCACCAGTACCCGACAGGCAACTAATGAAAAACTGTTTTTT.